This is a list of T cell receptor beta chains from one sample in a study of response to subunit inactivated influenza vaccine. TCRdb analysed the RT-PCR reads with MiXCR anew, one entry per CDR3 protein. This table holds around 760,000 distinct CDR3 sequences, approximately 15% found once. The source was PBMCs from blood, collected 14 days before vaccination. The receptors stem from a man aged 45-65 years who received an inactivated influenza vaccine. Each CDR3 is given with its conserved first and last residue. Fields, in order: clone size, D gene, J gene, V gene, CDR3 length, CDR3 DNA, CDR3 protein. D genes are given only for firm matches. Expanded clones are given a class, and other clones once, few, many or no size at all.

>-|-|TRBJ1-1|TRBV12-3/TRBV12-4|14
TGTGGCAGCAGTTTAGAAGCTGAAACTACTGAAGCTTTCTTT
CGSSLEAETTEAFF
>few|-|TRBJ1-6|TRBV11-2|18
TGTGCCAGCAGCTTAGTGGTGGCAGGGAGCTCCTATAATTCACCCCTCCACTTT
CASSLVVAGSSYNSPLHF
>few|-|TRBJ2-5|TRBV18|13
TGTGCCAGCTCACCACCGAACCAAGAGACCCAGTACTTC
CASSPPNQETQYF
>-|TRBD2|TRBJ2-7|TRBV10-3|20
TGTGCCATCAGTGAGTCAGGGTTTGGGACTAGCGGGATCCCTTCCTACGAGCAGTACTTC
CAISESGFGTSGIPSYEQYF
>many|-|TRBJ1-6|TRBV6-5|13
TGTGCCAGCAGTTACTCGATTAATTCACCCCTCCACTTT
CASSYSINSPLHF
>few|-|TRBJ2-7|TRBV12-1|15
TGTGCCAGCAGCAAGCGACTAGCGGGTGACTACGAGCAGTACTTC
CASSKRLAGDYEQYF
>few|TRBD1|TRBJ2-7|TRBV15|16
TGTGCCACCAGCAGAGTTGGGACAGAACTAGGATACGAGCAGTACTTC
CATSRVGTELGYEQYF
>few|-|TRBJ2-7|TRBV10-3|15
TGTGCCATCAGCCGAGACCCCTCTAGCTCCTACGAGCAGTACTTC
CAISRDPSSSYEQYF
>-|TRBD2|TRBJ2-1|TRBV24-1|14
TGTGCCACCAGTACGATAGCGGGACCCAATGAGCAGTTCTTC
CATSTIAGPNEQFF
>-|TRBD1|TRBJ1-1|TRBV10-3|14
TGTGCCATCACTCACGGGACAGGGAACACTGAAGCTTTCTTT
CAITHGTGNTEAFF
>few|-|TRBJ1-5|TRBV28|14
TGTGCCAGCACCGGGGCCCAAAACGATCAGCCCCAGCATTTT
CASTGAQNDQPQHF
>many|TRBD2|TRBJ2-2|TRBV10-3|16
TGTGCCATCAATACAGCGGGGAGCTCGAACACCGGGGAGCTGTTTTTT
CAINTAGSSNTGELFF
>-|TRBD2|TRBJ2-1|TRBV10-2|15
TGCGCCAGCAGCCGAGGTGGCGGGGGGTTTAATGAGCAGTTCTTC
CASSRGGGGFNEQFF
>few|-|TRBJ2-1|TRBV6-2/TRBV6-3|17
TGTGCCAGCAGTTACTCGTTCCAGGTAGGGTTTTACAATGAGCAGTTCTTC
CASSYSFQVGFYNEQFF
>-|TRBD2|TRBJ2-3|TRBV20-1|13
TGCAGTGCACCCCAGGGAGGGGCAGATACGCAGTATTTT
CSAPQGGADTQYF
>few|TRBD2|TRBJ2-3|TRBV6-1|14
TGTGCCAGCAGTAGGACTAGCGGGAGAGATACGCAGTATTTT
CASSRTSGRDTQYF
>-|-|TRBJ1-4|TRBV29-1|13
TGCAGCGTTCGGGGAGTCCTTAATGAAAAACTGTTTTTT
CSVRGVLNEKLFF
>few|TRBD2|TRBJ2-3|TRBV6-5|16
TGTGCCAGCAGTTACACAAATAGCGGGAAGGGAGCTACGCAGTATTTT
CASSYTNSGKGATQYF
>-|TRBD1|TRBJ1-6|TRBV5-1|15
TGCGCCAGCAGAATCCAGGGGGCCGACAATTCACCCCTCCACTTT
CASRIQGADNSPLHF
>few|-|TRBJ2-7|TRBV29-1|10
TGCAGCGTTGCGGGGAACGAGCAGTACTTC
CSVAGNEQYF
>few|-|TRBJ1-4|TRBV15|14
TGTGCCACCAGCGGACACAGGGCTAATGAAAAACTGTTTTTT
CATSGHRANEKLFF
>few|TRBD1|TRBJ1-1|TRBV4-3|14
TGCGCCAGCAGCCAGGACAGGATAAACACTGAAGCTTTCTTT
CASSQDRINTEAFF
>-|-|TRBJ2-1|TRBV5-1|14
TGCGCCAGCAGCTTGAGACTAGGGAACAATGAGCAGTTCTTC
CASSLRLGNNEQFF
>few|-|TRBJ1-5|TRBV19|16
TGTGCCAGTAGTAAAAGACAGGCTCGCTACGATCAGCCCCAGCATTTT
CASSKRQARYDQPQHF
>-|-|TRBJ1-6|TRBV4-2|16
TGTGCCAGCAGCCAAGTGGCGAGCTCCTATAATTCACCCCTCCACTTT
CASSQVASSYNSPLHF
>few|TRBD1|TRBJ2-3|TRBV28|14
TGTGCCAGTAGAGGTAGGACAGGGGACGATACGCAGTATTTT
CASRGRTGDDTQYF
>-|-|TRBJ2-7|TRBV5-1|15
TGCGCCAGCAGCACGGGACCCAATAAACCCTACGAGCAGTACTTC
CASSTGPNKPYEQYF
>few|-|TRBJ1-1|TRBV9|13
TGTGCCAGCAGGAGTATTCGAACGACTGAAGCTTTCTTT
CASRSIRTTEAFF
>many|-|TRBJ1-2|TRBV12-3/TRBV12-4|10
TGTGCCAGCAGTTTAAGACTGGTTTACTTC
CASSLRLVYF
>-|-|TRBJ2-1|TRBV10-3|13
TGTGCCATCAGTGATTCGGACCTCAATGAGCAGTTCTTC
CAISDSDLNEQFF
>-|TRBD2|TRBJ2-1|TRBV10-2|16
TGCGCCAGCAGTAACCCTAGCGGGAGATCCTACAATGAGCAGTTCTTC
CASSNPSGRSYNEQFF
>-|-|TRBJ2-2|TRBV9|17
TGTGCCAGCAGCGGACCGGTCCAGCGGCCGAACACCGGGGAGCTGTTTTTT
CASSGPVQRPNTGELFF
>-|-|TRBJ1-1|TRBV3-1|15
TGTGCCAGCAGCCAAGTCGGGGGTGCAGGAGGTGAAGCTTTCTTT
CASSQVGGAGGEAFF
>-|TRBD1|TRBJ1-2|TRBV29-1|12
TGCAGCGTTACGGGACAGTCCTATGGCTACACCTTC
CSVTGQSYGYTF
>few|-|TRBJ1-2|TRBV5-1|15
TGCGCCAGCAGCCCGGACCCTCAAGCTAACTATGGCTACACCTTC
CASSPDPQANYGYTF
>-|TRBD1|TRBJ2-2|TRBV15|14
TGTGCCACCAGCAGAGACAGGGGGCCCGGGGAGCTGTTTTTT
CATSRDRGPGELFF
>-|TRBD1|TRBJ2-3|TRBV5-4|15
TGTGCCAGCAGCGGCCCCAGGGGGAACTCAGATACGCAGTATTTT
CASSGPRGNSDTQYF
>many|-|TRBJ2-7|TRBV6-1|14
TGTGCCAGCAGTGAAAATGACAGCACCTACGAGCAGTACTTC
CASSENDSTYEQYF
>few|TRBD2|TRBJ2-1|TRBV28|15
TGTGCCAGCAGTGCCTTTAGCGGGAGGGAACATGAGCAGTTCTTC
CASSAFSGREHEQFF
>few|-|TRBJ2-5|TRBV2|12
TGTGCCAGCAGGCTCCGGGAGGAGACCCAGTACTTC
CASRLREETQYF
>-|-|TRBJ1-2|TRBV20-1|14
TGCAGTGCTTATCAGGGAATCTCCCCCTATGGCTACACCTTC
CSAYQGISPYGYTF
>many|-|TRBJ2-2|TRBV12-3/TRBV12-4|14
TGTGCCAGCAGTTTAGACTCGAACACCGGGGAGCTGTTTTTT
CASSLDSNTGELFF
>few|TRBD1|TRBJ2-7|TRBV27|15
TGTGCCAGCAGTCCGCGGACAGGGTACTCCTACGAGCAGTACTTC
CASSPRTGYSYEQYF
>few|-|TRBJ1-3|TRBV11-1|18
TGTGCCAGCAGCTTAAAGCAAAGGGCAGAAAGCTCTGGAAACACCATATATTTT
CASSLKQRAESSGNTIYF
>-|-|TRBJ2-1|TRBV11-2|12
TGTGCCAGCAGCATGGGACTTGATGAGCAGTTCTTC
CASSMGLDEQFF
>few|-|TRBJ2-6|TRBV5-1|16
TGCGCCAGCAGCTTGGAGCCGCCAGCTGGGGCCAACGTCCTGACTTTC
CASSLEPPAGANVLTF
>-|-|TRBJ2-1|TRBV7-9|15
TGTGCCAGCAGCTTAGGGGGGGCGAATAAGGATGAGCAGTTCTTC
CASSLGGANKDEQFF
>-|TRBD2|TRBJ2-7|TRBV11-1|21
TGTGCCAGCAGCTTGCCGATGGCCGGGACTAGCGGGAGGGGAGGTTCCTACGAGCAGTACTTC
CASSLPMAGTSGRGGSYEQYF